Following are 29 T cell receptor beta chains from one sample sequenced in a study of Graves' ophthalmopathy and Graves' hyperthyroidism. Investigators amplified TCR beta CDR3 regions from RNA transcripts. After a first-round RT-PCR with HTBI primers, a second-round multiplex PCR was run. Each CDR3 protein gets one entry after TCRdb re-called the multiplex PCR reads with MiXCR. Here the sample spans hundreds of thousands of distinct CDR3 sequences, approximately 15% being singletons. Sequencing used peripheral blood. Receptors were obtained from a woman aged 18-29 years with stable Graves' hyperthyroidism.

This clonotype was counted ten times or more. CDR3 coding DNA: TGTGCCAGTAGTATTGCCGGGCAGCAGCCCCAGCATTTT. It codes for CASSIAGQQPQHF. V is TRBV19 and J is TRBJ1-5; D call uncertain. This CDR3 has 13 residues. V lost 3 bases and J 7 bases, leaving 10 bases between the germline ends. Germline V CDR1 and CDR2: LNHDA, SQIVND (reference sequence).

This clonotype was recorded at least ten times. The V gene is TRBV20-1, the J gene TRBJ1-1; D uncertain. There are 12 residues in the CDR3. Between the trimmed V and J ends, which lost 5 bases and 0 bases, there was a span of 7 bases. Germline CDR1 and CDR2: DFQATT and SNEGSKA (reference sequence). The CDR3 region has the DNA TGCAGTGCTCTCGGGATGAACACTGAAGCTTTCTTT. Amino acid sequence: CSALGMNTEAFF.

For this clonotype: It is likely a read error, because the conserved phenylalanine at the end of the CDR3 is missing. The J gene is TRBJ2-7, the V gene TRBV13; D is perhaps TRBD2 (5 bases). Trimming shortened V by 3 bases and J by 4 bases, and 19 bases separated the two germline ends. This CDR3 region has 16 residues. Germline V gene lookup returns CDR1 PRHDT and CDR2 FYEKMQ (reference sequence). The CDR3 DNA follows: TGTGCCAGCAGCTTGACGGGAAGGAGACTGGGTTACGAGCAGTACCTC. It yields the protein CASSLTGRRLGYEQYL.

This clonotype was counted at least ten times. The chain links TRBV28 to TRBJ1-3; maybe TRBD1 (5 bases). Trimming left V 5 bases short and J 1 base short, with 12 bases between. The CDR3 is made up of 15 amino acids. Germline V gives CDR1 MDHEN, CDR2 SYDVKM. The DNA of the CDR3 is TGTGCCAGCAGTCCCGGGGACCTGTCTGGAAACACCATATATTTT. Translating it yields CASSPGDLSGNTIYF. Combining the CDR3 with reference TRBV28 and TRBJ1-3 gives the whole variable domain DVKVTQSSRYLVKRTGEKVFLECVQDMDHENMFWYRQDPGLGLRLIYFSYDVKMKEKGDIPEGYSVSREKKERFSLILESASTNQTSMYLCASSPGDLSGNTIYFGEGSWLTVV.

This clonotype was counted many times. The V gene is TRBV7-9, the J gene TRBJ1-2; no reliable D call. The V end was cut by 1 base, the J end by 2 bases, with 8 bases between. Germline V gene data show CDR1 as SEHNR and CDR2 as FQNEAQ (reference sequence). The CDR3 has 14 residues. CDR3 sequence: CASSLVPTNYGYTF. The CDR3 coding sequence is TGTGCCAGCAGCTTAGTCCCAACAAACTATGGCTACACCTTC.

This clonotype was found many times. V and J are TRBV6-1 and TRBJ1-1; D is ambiguous. This CDR3 has 13 amino acids. The V and J ends lost 5 bases and 4 bases respectively, with 11 bases between them. Per the germline V gene, CDR1 is MNHNS and CDR2 is SASEGT. CDR3 nucleotides: TGTGCCAGCAGTAAGACAAGGAGCACTGAAGCTTTCTTT. This gives the protein CASSKTRSTEAFF.

This clonotype showed up many times. The chain is built from TRBV19 and TRBJ1-5; no reliable D call. Trimming removed 5 bases at V and 7 bases at J, with 15 bases between. Germline CDR1 and CDR2: LNHDA and SQIVND (reference sequence). CDR3 length: 14 amino acids. In nucleotides, the CDR3 is TGTGCCAGTAGTCCCGACGGGTCGTGGCAGCCCCAGCATTTT. Translating it yields CASSPDGSWQPQHF.

The CDR3: CASSLVFGGANGYTF. CDR3 in DNA: TGCGCCAGCAGCTTGGTATTCGGGGGCGCGAATGGCTACACCTTC. J is TRBJ1-2 and V is TRBV5-1; tentative D call: TRBD1 (6 bases). There are 15 residues in the CDR3. Trimming shortened V by 0 bases and J by 6 bases, and 15 bases separated the two germline ends. Per germline, CDR1 SGHRS and CDR2 YFSETQ.

This clonotype was counted many times. This sequence joins TRBV24-1 and TRBJ1-2; 7 nucleotides match TRBD1. With 3 bases clipped from V and 8 bases from J, the junction kept 11 bases outside the gene matches. The CDR3 extends over 15 amino acids. Germline lookup yields CDR1 KGHDR and CDR2 SFDVKD. The CDR3 coding sequence is TGTGCCACCAGTGATCCCTCGACAGGGTCGGGCGGCTACACCTTC. Its protein product is CATSDPSTGSGGYTF.

There are many counts of this clonotype. The chain combines TRBV6-5 with TRBJ2-7; unclear D gene. Germline values: CDR1 MNHEY, CDR2 SVGAGI. The ends were cut back, 10 bases at V and 4 bases at J, with 14 bases in the middle. This CDR3 is 12 amino acids long. The CDR3 reads CATSSLMYEQYF. The CDR3 coding sequence is TGTGCCACCTCATCTCTTATGTACGAGCAGTACTTC.

This chain links TRBV6-1 with TRBJ2-7; 7 nucleotides agree with TRBD1. CDR1 MNHNS and CDR2 SASEGT come from the germline V gene. The CDR3 covers 13 residues. V dropped 8 bases and J dropped 5; count of bases not matched to a gene: 9. The CDR3 DNA follows: TGTGCCAGCTTGACGGGACAGCGGAACGAGCAGTACGTC. Translated: CASLTGQRNEQYV.

The chain carries TRBV5-1 and TRBJ2-6; perhaps TRBD1 as D (5 bases). Trimming shortened V by 7 bases and J by 2 bases, and 16 bases separated the two germline ends. Germline CDR1 reads SGHRS; CDR2 reads YFSETQ. The CDR3 is 16 amino acids. DNA for the CDR3: TGCGCCAGCTTCCCCACACCAGGGACTGGGGCCAACGTCCTGACTTTC. Protein: CASFPTPGTGANVLTF.

This clonotype has a count of ten or more. This chain uses TRBV20-1 with TRBJ1-2, with 8 positions matching TRBD1. Germline loops: CDR1 DFQATT, CDR2 SNEGSKA (reference sequence). V lost 5 bases, J lost 2 bases, and 7 bases stayed unmatched. This CDR3 has 14 amino acids. The CDR3 DNA is TGCAGTGCTCTCCGGACAGGGCGAAACTATGGCTACACCTTC. Translating it yields CSALRTGRNYGYTF.

In its sample, this clonotype was seen a few times. The rearrangement uses TRBV7-9 and TRBJ2-4, with D hard to call. This CDR3 is 15 amino acids long. V gave up 5 bases and J gave up 2 bases, with 13 bases separating them. Germline CDR1 is SEHNR and CDR2 is FQNEAQ (reference sequence). DNA of the CDR3: TGTGCCAGCAGCCGAAGCATAGGGACCAAAAACATTCAGTACTTC. As protein: CASSRSIGTKNIQYF. The full variable domain, its missing parts supplied by reference TRBV7-9 and TRBJ2-4, is DTGVSQNPRHKITKRGQNVTFRCDPISEHNRLYWYRQTLGQGPEFLTYFQNEAQLEKSRLLSDRFSAERPKGSFSTLEIQRTEQGDSAMYLCASSRSIGTKNIQYFGAGTRLSVL.

This clonotype has at least ten counts. The rearrangement uses TRBV9 and TRBJ1-1; D unclear. V lost 4 bases to trimming and J lost 3 bases, with 13 bases between them. Germline V gene sequence: CDR1 SGDLS, CDR2 YYNGEE. The CDR3 has 14 residues. The CDR3 DNA reads as TGTGCCAGCAGCTCGATGACGGACTACACTGAAGCTTTCTTT. Its protein is CASSSMTDYTEAFF.

This clonotype was observed many times. Here the CDR3 reads CASRSGGEETQYF. DNA of the CDR3: TGTGCCAGCAGATCCGGGGGGGAAGAGACCCAGTACTTC. V is TRBV6-2 or TRBV6-3 and J is TRBJ2-5, with 8 positions matching TRBD2. In germline, CDR1 is MNHEY, CDR2 SVGEGT. The V segment lost 6 bases and the J segment 3 bases; nucleotides outside the gene matches: 3. CDR3 length equals 13 residues.

This clonotype was counted at least ten times. The CDR3 DNA follows: TGTGCCAGCAGCTTCGGAAGAGGGCAGTGGGGAGCGTCCTATAATTCACCCCTCCACTTT. The encoded protein is CASSFGRGQWGASYNSPLHF. The chain employs TRBV7-2 and TRBJ1-6, with D hard to call. Germline values: CDR1 SGHTA, CDR2 FQGNSA. Trimming pared 3 bases from V and 1 base from J, leaving 22 bases between. CDR3 length equals 20 residues.

The J gene is TRBJ1-1, the V gene TRBV2; D call uncertain. The CDR3 has 13 residues. The V gene's germline CDR1 is SNHLY and CDR2 FYNNEI. V was clipped by 6 bases and J by 1 base, with 9 bases between them. CDR3 nucleotide sequence: TGTGCCAGCAGGAAGGATAGGAACACTGAAGCTTTCTTT. It encodes CASRKDRNTEAFF.

This clonotype appeared many times. The genes are TRBV7-2 and TRBJ2-5, with TRBD1 matching over 8 bases. This CDR3 spans 16 amino acids. Germline V gene lookup returns CDR1 SGHTA and CDR2 FQGNSA. The ends lost 2 bases at V and 1 base at J; junction bases unmatched: 6. DNA of the CDR3: TGTGCCAGCAGCTTATGGGATACAGGGGGCCAAGAGACCCAGTACTTC. Its protein product is CASSLWDTGGQETQYF.

This clonotype appeared many times. V usage is TRBV5-6 and J usage is TRBJ1-6; 7 bases are shared with TRBD1. The junction had 10 bases not matched to a gene; V was cut back by 0 bases and J by 7 bases. Germline-derived CDR1 and CDR2 are SGHDT and YYEEEE. This CDR3 comprises 17 residues. CDR3 sequence reads: CASSLEPGGLNNSPLHF. CDR3 DNA sequence: TGTGCCAGCAGCTTGGAACCAGGGGGATTGAACAATTCACCCCTCCACTTT.

The table lists this clonotype with many counts. The J gene is TRBJ2-5, the V gene TRBV29-1; D call uncertain. Germline-derived CDR1 and CDR2 are SQVTM and ANQGSEA. The CDR3 is made up of 13 amino acids. Between the trimmed V and J ends, which lost 5 bases and 3 bases, there was a span of 13 bases. This chain's CDR3 is CSVNHSVKETQYF. CDR3 nucleotides: TGCAGCGTTAATCACAGCGTTAAAGAGACCCAGTACTTC. The whole variable domain, filled in from reference TRBV29-1 and TRBJ2-5, reads SAVISQKPSRDICQRGTSLTIQCQVDSQVTMMFWYRQQPGQSLTLIATANQGSEATYESGFVIDKFPISRPNLTFSTLTVSNMSPEDSSIYLCSVNHSVKETQYFGPGTRLLVL.

This clonotype was seen repeatedly, ten times or more. The rearrangement links TRBV19 to TRBJ2-5, with 10 bases aligning to TRBD1. This CDR3 is 14 amino acids long. The germline V gene encodes CDR1 LNHDA and CDR2 SQIVND (reference sequence). J gave up 2 bases and V 10 bases, and 7 bases lay outside the gene matches. CDR3 residues: CATTDRGRQETQYF. The CDR3 nucleotides read TGTGCCACCACAGACAGGGGGCGTCAAGAGACCCAGTACTTC.

The chain is built from TRBV6-1 and TRBJ2-7; 9 bases align to TRBD2. Per the germline V gene, CDR1 is MNHNS and CDR2 is SASEGT. V shed 6 bases, J shed 7 bases, and the junction held 19 bases outside the gene matches. CDR3 length: 17 amino acids. The CDR3 here is CASRRKLTGLARYEQYF. The CDR3 coding sequence is TGTGCCAGCAGGCGAAAACTAACTGGACTAGCGCGGTATGAGCAGTACTTC.

This clonotype showed up many times. The chain has TRBV6-1 and TRBJ1-5; possibly TRBD1 for D (6 bases). The CDR3 consists of 15 residues. Trimming removed 4 bases at V and 5 bases at J, with 15 bases between. Germline CDR1 MNHNS, CDR2 SASEGT. The CDR3 loop reads CASSVRRGADQPQHF. In DNA, the CDR3 is TGTGCCAGCAGTGTCCGCAGGGGAGCGGATCAGCCCCAGCATTTT.

This clonotype was seen repeatedly, ten times or more. The chain employs TRBV7-8 and TRBJ2-5; a weak D match, TRBD1 (5 bases). The CDR3 has 14 amino acids. Germline V gene lookup returns CDR1 SGHVS and CDR2 FQNEAQ. Between the trimmed V and J ends, which lost 1 base and 4 bases, there was a span of 10 bases. The CDR3 coding sequence is TGTGCCAGCAGCTTAGTAGGGGTAGGAGAGACCCAGTACTTC. Its translation is CASSLVGVGETQYF. Using reference TRBV7-8 and TRBJ2-5 for the parts outside the CDR3, the full variable domain is GAGVSQSPRYKVAKRGQDVALRCDPISGHVSLFWYQQALGQGPEFLTYFQNEAQLDKSGLPSDRFFAERPEGSVSTLKIQRTQQEDSAVYLCASSLVGVGETQYFGPGTRLLVL.

In its sample, this clonotype was seen many times. The chain recombines TRBV20-1 with TRBJ2-7; 7 positions match TRBD1. This CDR3 contains 14 residues. Germline lookup yields CDR1 DFQATT and CDR2 SNEGSKA (reference sequence). V dropped 0 bases and J dropped 4; count of bases not matched to a gene: 6. CDR3 in amino acids: CSARDVDRAYEQYF. CDR3 nucleotides: TGCAGTGCTAGAGATGTTGACAGGGCATACGAGCAGTACTTC.

This clonotype appeared a single time. The J gene is TRBJ2-7, the V gene TRBV20-1; 15 positions agree with TRBD2. The CDR3 has 18 amino acids. Germline CDR1 is DFQATT and CDR2 is SNEGSKA (reference sequence). The junction had 16 bases not matched to a gene; V was cut back by 6 bases and J by 4 bases. The CDR3 DNA is TGCAGTGCATACGGACTAGCGGGAGGGCTCTCGTTTTCTTACGAGCAGTACTTC. It encodes CSAYGLAGGLSFSYEQYF.

In this sample, this clonotype turned up many times. The genes are TRBV11-2 and TRBJ2-7; 7 positions agree with TRBD1. This CDR3 region has 15 residues. The V segment lost 5 bases and the J segment 5 bases; nucleotides outside the gene matches: 12. The germline CDR1 and CDR2 sequences are SGHAT and FQNNGV. Written as DNA, the CDR3 is TGTGCCAGCAGCACTCCGAGGGGGCGAATCGACGAGCAGTACTTC. This codes for CASSTPRGRIDEQYF.

This clonotype was recorded at least ten times. This sequence joins TRBV27 and TRBJ1-1; 10 bases line up with TRBD1. J was trimmed by 7 bases and V by 4 bases; bases with no gene match: 15. Germline values: CDR1 MNHEY, CDR2 SMNVEV (reference sequence). The CDR3 extends over 17 amino acids. CDR3 DNA sequence: TGTGCCAGCAGTTCACGGACAGGGGGGAGTCACAGCCATGAAGCTTTCTTT. Encoded protein: CASSSRTGGSHSHEAFF.